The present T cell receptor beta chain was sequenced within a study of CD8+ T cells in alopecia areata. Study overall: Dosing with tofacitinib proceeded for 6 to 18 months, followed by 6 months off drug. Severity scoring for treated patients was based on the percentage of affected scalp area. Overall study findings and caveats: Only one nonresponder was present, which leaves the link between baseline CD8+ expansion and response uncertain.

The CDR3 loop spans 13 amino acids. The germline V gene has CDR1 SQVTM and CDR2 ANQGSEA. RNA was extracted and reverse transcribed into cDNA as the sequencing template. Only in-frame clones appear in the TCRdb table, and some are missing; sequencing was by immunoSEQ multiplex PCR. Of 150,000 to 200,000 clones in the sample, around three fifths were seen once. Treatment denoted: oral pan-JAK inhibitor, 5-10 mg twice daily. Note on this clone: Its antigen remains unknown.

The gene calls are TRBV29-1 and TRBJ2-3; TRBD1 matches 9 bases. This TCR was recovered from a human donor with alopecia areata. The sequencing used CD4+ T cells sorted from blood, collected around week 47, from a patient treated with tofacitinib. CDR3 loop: CARPGQGTDTQYF. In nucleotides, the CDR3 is TGCGCCAGACCGGGACAGGGTACAGATACGCAGTATTTT.